This TCR beta chain was identified in a study of CXCR3-negative and CXCR3-positive naive CD8 T cells (dated by TCRdb to 2018 to 2020). With respect to the entire study: In total, some 130 million TRB reads were obtained, or roughly 1.5 +/- 0.3 million reads per library. Diversity and physicochemical repertoire analyses covered over 10 donors pooled from two independent experiments. The TRBV-TRBJ cluster analysis covered naive subsets from roughly 5 donors and memory cells from 3 donors.

CDR1 and CDR2 are drawn from the germline V gene (reference sequence): SGHKS, YYEKEE. The CDR3 measures 16 amino acids from cysteine to phenylalanine. This entry has no DNA. For every CD8+ T cell subset, 300,000 cells were flow-sorted straight into RLT lysis buffer, and each subset was sorted in triplicate. Standard density gradient centrifugation was used to isolate peripheral blood mononuclear cells from buffy coats. Total RNA was extracted from sorted cells using an RNeasy Mini Kit. The investigation overall reported the following: Within the same donor, TRBV-TRBJ usage looked similar between naive CXCR3-negative and CXCR3-positive cells, but memory cells had distinct patterns. Comparably high repertoire diversity was found in both naive subsets, whereas much lower repertoire diversity was found in memory CD8+ T cells. Because surface CD5, which has been linked to self-reactivity in mice, was comparable between naive subsets, TCR interaction strength was also inferred from TRB CDR3 physicochemical properties. Freshly isolated PBMCs were used for most assays because CXCR3 expression went down partially after cryopreservation.

Sequenced using a NextSeq 550. The Human TCR Profiling Kit (MiLaboratory) was used to make UMI-labeled 5' RACE TRB cDNA libraries. The full amount of extracted RNA was used for cDNA synthesis, and the full amount of resulting cDNA was used for PCR amplification. The libraries were made side by side, with each library going through the same number of PCR cycles. The authors' pipeline ran thus. With a minimum of two reads required per UMI, MIGEC and MiXCR pulled out about 50,000 +/- 10,000 unique UMI-labeled TRB cDNA molecules from each library. An average of around 40,000 +/- 10,000 functional in-frame TRB CDR3 nucleotide clonotypes without stop codons was found per library. After downsampling to 5000 UMI-labeled TRB molecules per sample, diversity metrics such as normalized Shannon-Wiener and Chao1 were calculated in VDJtools. For the central five CDR3 residues, VDJtools calculated physicochemical properties weighted by clonotype size, namely interaction energy, strength, volume and Kidera factor 4. Each entry corresponds to one CDR3 protein sequence from reads that TCRdb reprocessed, and DNA is not given. The V and J calls shown here were made by TCRdb, not taken from the authors' results. This sample's table has entries for about 57,000 distinct CDR3 sequences. The top ten clones comprise around 20% of the sample.

On this clonotype itself: What antigen it recognizes has not been identified.

The receptor was derived from a human donor in good health. Some clones in this sample may be carry-over from other donors' samples. The material sequenced was memory CD8+ T cells from blood. This specimen's cell subset or site label, per the study, means: conventional CD8+ memory T cells (TMEM), sorted as controls. The chain was built from TRBV5-5 and TRBJ2-7; the D call from TCRdb, TRBD2, cannot be confirmed without DNA. The CDR3: CASSLLRVAGYYEQYF.